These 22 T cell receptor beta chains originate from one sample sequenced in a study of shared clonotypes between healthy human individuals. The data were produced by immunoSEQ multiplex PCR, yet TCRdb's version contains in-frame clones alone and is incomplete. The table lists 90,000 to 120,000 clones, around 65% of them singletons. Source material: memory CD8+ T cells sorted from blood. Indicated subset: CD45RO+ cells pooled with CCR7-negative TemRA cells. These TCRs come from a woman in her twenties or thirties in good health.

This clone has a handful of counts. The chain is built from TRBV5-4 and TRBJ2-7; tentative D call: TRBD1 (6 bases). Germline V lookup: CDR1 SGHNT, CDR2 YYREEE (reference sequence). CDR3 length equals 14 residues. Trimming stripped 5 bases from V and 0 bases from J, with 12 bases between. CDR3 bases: TGTGCCAGCAGTTACGGACAGAGCTCCTACGAGCAGTACTTC. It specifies CASSYGQSSYEQYF.

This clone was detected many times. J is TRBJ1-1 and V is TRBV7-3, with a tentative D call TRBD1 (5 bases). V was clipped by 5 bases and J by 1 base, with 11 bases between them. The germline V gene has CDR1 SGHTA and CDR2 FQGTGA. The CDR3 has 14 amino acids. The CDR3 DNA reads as TGTGCCAGCAGCCCGAGGGGCGGGAACACTGAAGCTTTCTTT. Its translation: CASSPRGGNTEAFF. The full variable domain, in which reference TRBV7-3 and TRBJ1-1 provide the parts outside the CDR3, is GAGVSQTPSNKVTEKGKYVELRCDPISGHTALYWYRQSLGQGPEFLIYFQGTGAADDSGLPNDRFFAVRPEGSVSTLKIQRTERGDSAVYLCASSPRGGNTEAFFGQGTRLTVV.

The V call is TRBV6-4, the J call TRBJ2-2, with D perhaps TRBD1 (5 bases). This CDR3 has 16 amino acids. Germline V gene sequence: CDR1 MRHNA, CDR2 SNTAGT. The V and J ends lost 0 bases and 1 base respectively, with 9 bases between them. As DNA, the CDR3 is TGTGCCAGCAGTGACTCGACTCAGGGGAACACCGGGGAGCTGTTTTTT. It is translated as CASSDSTQGNTGELFF.

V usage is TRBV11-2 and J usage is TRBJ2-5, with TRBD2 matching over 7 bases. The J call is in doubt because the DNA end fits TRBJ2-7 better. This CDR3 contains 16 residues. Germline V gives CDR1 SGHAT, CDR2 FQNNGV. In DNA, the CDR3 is TGTGCCAGCAGCTTTGGCGCTAGCGGTTACTCCTACGAGCAGTACTTC. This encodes CASSFGASGYSYEQYF.

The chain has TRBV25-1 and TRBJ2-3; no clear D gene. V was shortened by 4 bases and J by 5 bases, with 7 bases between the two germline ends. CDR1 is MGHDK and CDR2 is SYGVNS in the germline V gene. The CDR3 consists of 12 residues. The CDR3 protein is CASSARRDTQYF. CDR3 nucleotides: TGTGCCAGCAGTGCCAGGCGAGATACGCAGTATTTT.

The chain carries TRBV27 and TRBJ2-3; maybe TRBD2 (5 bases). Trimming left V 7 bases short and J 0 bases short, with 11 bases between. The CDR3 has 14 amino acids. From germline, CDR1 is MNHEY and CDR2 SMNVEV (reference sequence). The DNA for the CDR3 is TGTGCCAGCAATAGCGACCCAAGCACAGATACGCAGTATTTT. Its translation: CASNSDPSTDTQYF.

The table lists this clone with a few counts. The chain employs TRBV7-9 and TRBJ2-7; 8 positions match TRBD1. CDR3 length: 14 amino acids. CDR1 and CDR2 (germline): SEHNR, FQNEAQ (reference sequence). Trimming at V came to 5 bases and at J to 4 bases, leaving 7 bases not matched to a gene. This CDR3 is CASSPRTGQYEQYF. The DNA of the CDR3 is TGTGCCAGCAGCCCTAGGACAGGGCAGTACGAGCAGTACTTC.

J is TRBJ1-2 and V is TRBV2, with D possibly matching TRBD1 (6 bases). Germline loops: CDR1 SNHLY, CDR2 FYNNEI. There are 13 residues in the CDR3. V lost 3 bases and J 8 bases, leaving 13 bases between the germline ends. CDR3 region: CASSDQGTAGYTF. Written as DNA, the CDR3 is TGTGCCAGCAGTGACCAGGGGACGGCAGGCTACACCTTC. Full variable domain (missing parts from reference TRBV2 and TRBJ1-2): EPEVTQTPSHQVTQMGQEVILRCVPISNHLYFYWYRQILGQKVEFLVSFYNNEISEKSEIFDDQFSVERPDGSNFTLKIRSTKLEDSAMYFCASSDQGTAGYTFGSGTRLTVV.

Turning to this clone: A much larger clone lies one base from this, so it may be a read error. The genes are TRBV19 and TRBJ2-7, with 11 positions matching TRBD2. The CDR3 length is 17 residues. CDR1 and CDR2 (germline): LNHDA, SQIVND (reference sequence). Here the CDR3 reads CASSMVSGRVPLYGQYF. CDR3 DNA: TGTGCCAGTAGTATGGTTAGCGGGAGGGTACCTCTCTACGGGCAGTACTTC.

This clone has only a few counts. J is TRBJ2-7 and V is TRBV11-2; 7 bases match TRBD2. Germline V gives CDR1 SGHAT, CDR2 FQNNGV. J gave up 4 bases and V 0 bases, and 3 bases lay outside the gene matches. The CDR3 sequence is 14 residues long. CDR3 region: CASSLDQGGYEQYF. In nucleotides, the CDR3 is TGTGCCAGCAGCTTAGATCAGGGAGGGTACGAGCAGTACTTC.

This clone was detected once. The CDR3 reads CASSLAGSPGTHLGEQFF. The CDR3 nucleotides are TGTGCCAGCAGCTTAGCCGGTTCCCCCGGGACTCACCTCGGTGAGCAGTTCTTC. This chain uses TRBV7-2 with TRBJ2-1; tentatively, D is TRBD2 (6 bases). Looked up from germline, CDR1 is SGHTA and CDR2 is FQGNSA. The CDR3 length is 18 residues. V dropped 0 bases and J dropped 9 bases, with 24 bases sitting between them.

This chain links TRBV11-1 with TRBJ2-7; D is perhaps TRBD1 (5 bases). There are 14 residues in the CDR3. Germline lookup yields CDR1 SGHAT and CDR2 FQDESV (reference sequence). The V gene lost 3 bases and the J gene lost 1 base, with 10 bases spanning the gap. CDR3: CASSFMQGSYEQYF. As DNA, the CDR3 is TGTGCCAGCAGCTTCATGCAGGGATCCTACGAGCAGTACTTC.

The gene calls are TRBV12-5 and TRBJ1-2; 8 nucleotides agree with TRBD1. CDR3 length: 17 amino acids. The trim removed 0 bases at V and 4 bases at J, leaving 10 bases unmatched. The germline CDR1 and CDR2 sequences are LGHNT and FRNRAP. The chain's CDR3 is CASGLVQGAPGFYGYTF. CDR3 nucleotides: TGTGCTAGTGGTTTGGTCCAGGGGGCTCCAGGATTCTATGGCTACACCTTC.

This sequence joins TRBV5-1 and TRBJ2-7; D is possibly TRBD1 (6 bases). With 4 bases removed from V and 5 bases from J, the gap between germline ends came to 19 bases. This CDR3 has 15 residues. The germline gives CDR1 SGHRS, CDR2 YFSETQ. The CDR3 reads CASSLNRVWTHEQYF. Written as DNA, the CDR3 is TGCGCCAGCAGCCTGAACAGGGTCTGGACCCACGAGCAGTACTTC.

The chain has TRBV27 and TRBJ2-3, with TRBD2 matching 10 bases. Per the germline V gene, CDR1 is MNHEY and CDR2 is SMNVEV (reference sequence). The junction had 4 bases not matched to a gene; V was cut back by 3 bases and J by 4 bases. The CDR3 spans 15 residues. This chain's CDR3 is CASSFNLAGADTQYF. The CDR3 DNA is TGTGCCAGCAGTTTCAACCTAGCGGGAGCAGATACGCAGTATTTT.

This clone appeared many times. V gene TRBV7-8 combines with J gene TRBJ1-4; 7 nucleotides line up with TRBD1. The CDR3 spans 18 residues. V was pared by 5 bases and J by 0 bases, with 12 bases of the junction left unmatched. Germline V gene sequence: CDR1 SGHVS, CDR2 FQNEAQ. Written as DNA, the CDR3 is TGTGCCAGCAGCAGCCGGGACAGCCGCCGAGCAACTAATGAAAAACTGTTTTTT. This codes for CASSSRDSRRATNEKLFF. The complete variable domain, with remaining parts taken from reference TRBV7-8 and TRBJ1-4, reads GAGVSQSPRYKVAKRGQDVALRCDPISGHVSLFWYQQALGQGPEFLTYFQNEAQLDKSGLPSDRFFAERPEGSVSTLKIQRTQQEDSAVYLCASSSRDSRRATNEKLFFGSGTQLSVL.

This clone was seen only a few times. The CDR3 reads CASSLWGPLQGANVLTF. In nucleotides, the CDR3 is TGTGCCAGCAGTTTATGGGGGCCCCTACAAGGGGCCAACGTCCTGACTTTC. V and J are TRBV28 and TRBJ2-6, with D possibly matching TRBD1 (5 bases). Trimming stripped 0 bases from V and 4 bases from J, with 13 bases between. The CDR3 extends over 17 amino acids. Looked up from germline, CDR1 is MDHEN and CDR2 is SYDVKM.

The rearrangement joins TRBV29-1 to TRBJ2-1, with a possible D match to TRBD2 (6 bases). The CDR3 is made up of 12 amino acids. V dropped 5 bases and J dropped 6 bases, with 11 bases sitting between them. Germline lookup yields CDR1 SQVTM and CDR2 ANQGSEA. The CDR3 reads CSVYPGGNEQFF. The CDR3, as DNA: TGCAGCGTTTACCCCGGGGGCAATGAGCAGTTCTTC.

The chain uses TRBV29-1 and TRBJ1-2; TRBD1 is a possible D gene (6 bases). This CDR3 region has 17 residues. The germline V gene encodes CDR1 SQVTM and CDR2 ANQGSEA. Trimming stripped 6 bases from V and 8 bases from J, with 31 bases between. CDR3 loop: CSVGPAGALGGRLGYTF. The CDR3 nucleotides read TGCAGCGTGGGGCCAGCAGGGGCCCTGGGAGGAAGGTTGGGCTACACCTTC.

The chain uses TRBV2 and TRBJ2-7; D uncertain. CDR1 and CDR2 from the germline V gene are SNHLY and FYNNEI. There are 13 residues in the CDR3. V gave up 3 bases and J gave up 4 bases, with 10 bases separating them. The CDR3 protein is CASSDEFGYEQYF. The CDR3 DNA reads TGTGCCAGCAGTGATGAGTTCGGGTACGAGCAGTACTTC.

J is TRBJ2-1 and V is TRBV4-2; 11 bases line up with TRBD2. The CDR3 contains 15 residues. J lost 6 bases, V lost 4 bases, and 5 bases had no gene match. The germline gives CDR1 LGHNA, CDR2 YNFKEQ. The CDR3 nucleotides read TGTGCCAGCAGCCCGACTAGCGGGATCGGCAATGAGCAGTTCTTC. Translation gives CASSPTSGIGNEQFF.

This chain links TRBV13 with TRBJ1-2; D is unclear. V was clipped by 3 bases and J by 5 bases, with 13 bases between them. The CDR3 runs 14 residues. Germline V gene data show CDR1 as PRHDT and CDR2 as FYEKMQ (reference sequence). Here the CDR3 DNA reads TGTGCCAGCAGCTTGGAAAGAAGCGTTTATGGCTACACCTTC. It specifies CASSLERSVYGYTF.